These 19 T cell receptor beta chains were all obtained from the same sample, sequenced in a study of T cells in Graves' hyperthyroidism and ophthalmopathy (dated by TCRdb to between 2019 and 2020). Receptors were amplified or captured by multiplex PCR. Sequenced using an Illumina HiSeq 2000. The TCR beta CDR3 regions were amplified from the RNA transcripts. The first round of RT-PCR for the TCR CDR3 was performed with the HTBI primer set and the Qiagen OneStep RT-PCR kit. Using fastp at Q25 and MiXCR, TCRdb reprocessed the public reads and kept productive beta chains. Every distinct CDR3 protein forms one entry, paired with its most common genes and DNA. The sample contains around 580,000 distinct CDR3 sequences, roughly 17% of them found a single time. The top ten hold 15% to 20% of the sample. The specimen was blood. Receptor source: a young woman with Graves' hyperthyroidism.

There are a few counts of this clonotype. This sequence joins TRBV3-1 and TRBJ2-1; weak D call: TRBD1 (5 bases). CDR1 is LGHDT and CDR2 is YNNKEL in the germline V gene (reference sequence). CDR3 length: 14 residues. V was clipped by 4 bases and J by 5 bases, with 12 bases between them. CDR3 in DNA: TGTGCCAGCAGCCGGGGCCCTTCGGACAATGAGCAGTTCTTC. This encodes CASSRGPSDNEQFF.

The chain uses TRBV20-1 and TRBJ1-2; D perhaps matches TRBD1 (5 bases). The CDR3 consists of 15 residues. Germline CDR1 and CDR2: DFQATT and SNEGSKA (reference sequence). V was pared by 3 bases and J by 0 bases, with 14 bases between. The CDR3 bases are TGCAGTGCTAGGGCGGGGGAAACCACTAACTATGGCTACACCTTC. The encoded protein is CSARAGETTNYGYTF.

This clonotype was recorded many times. This sequence joins TRBV20-1 and TRBJ2-7, with 10 bases lining up with TRBD2. The V and J ends lost 1 base and 4 bases, in that order; junction bases with no gene match: 13. Germline V gives CDR1 DFQATT, CDR2 SNEGSKA (reference sequence). The CDR3 totals 17 residues. In DNA form, the CDR3 reads TGCAGTGCTAGAGCAAGCCCCGGTCTAGCGGGAGTATACGAGCAGTACTTC. It translates to CSARASPGLAGVYEQYF.

This clonotype was detected ten times or more. The genes are TRBV12-3 or TRBV12-4 and TRBJ2-1, with TRBD2 identical over 8 bases. The ends lost 1 base at V and 14 bases at J; junction bases unmatched: 4. The CDR3 totals 12 residues. CDR3 residues: CASSLGPGGEFF. The DNA of the CDR3 is TGTGCCAGCAGTTTAGGGCCGGGAGGGGAGTTCTTC.

The V gene is TRBV20-1, the J gene TRBJ2-7, with TRBD1 matching 7 bases. V gave up 4 bases and J gave up 3 bases; unmatched junction bases: 0. CDR3 length: 11 amino acids. Germline V CDR1 and CDR2: DFQATT, SNEGSKA (reference sequence). For the CDR3, the DNA is TGCAGTGCTAACAGGGGCTACGAGCAGTACTTC. The encoded protein is CSANRGYEQYF.

This clonotype came up many times. CDR3 protein: CATSDTATGVNQPQHF. The CDR3 region has the DNA TGTGCCACCAGTGATACAGCGACAGGAGTAAATCAGCCCCAGCATTTT. The chain uses TRBV24-1 and TRBJ1-5, with D tentatively TRBD1 (6 bases). The CDR3 length is 16 residues. V lost 3 bases and J lost 4, with 15 bases in between. Germline CDR1 reads KGHDR; CDR2 reads SFDVKD.

This clonotype was counted many times. One junction end does not reproduce the germline sequence, and a read error may be involved. This chain links TRBV4-1 with TRBJ2-7; tentatively, D is TRBD1 (6 bases). The germline V gene has CDR1 MGHRA and CDR2 YSYEKL. The CDR3 loop spans 13 amino acids. The CDR3 protein is CASSQGQRYEQYF. In nucleotides, the CDR3 is TGTGCCAGCAGCCAAGGACAGCGCTACGAGCAGTACTTC.

This clonotype was seen many times. The rearrangement links TRBV5-6 to TRBJ2-5, with 7 bases aligning to TRBD2. J lost 7 bases, V lost 3 bases, and 12 bases had no gene match. The CDR3 is made up of 15 amino acids. Germline values: CDR1 SGHDT, CDR2 YYEEEE. CDR3 coding DNA: TGTGCCAGCAGCTGGCTGTTGGCGGGAGACGGGACCCAGTACTTC. It translates to CASSWLLAGDGTQYF.

This clonotype was counted ten times or more. The V call is TRBV12-3 or TRBV12-4, the J call TRBJ2-3, with a possible D match to TRBD2 (5 bases). CDR3 length: 15 residues. V was trimmed by 4 bases and J by 6 bases, leaving 17 bases between them. CDR3 in DNA: TGTGCCAGCAGTTCCGTAGGTAGCGTATTCGATACGCAGTATTTT. It is translated as CASSSVGSVFDTQYF.

This rearrangement joins TRBV6-1 to TRBJ1-5; no clear D. CDR1 is MNHNS, CDR2 SASEGT, per germline. V was cut by 5 bases and J by 4 bases, with 12 bases left in between. This CDR3 is 14 amino acids long. CDR3 region: CASSSLQRNQPQHF. The CDR3 DNA follows: TGTGCCAGCAGTTCGCTTCAGCGTAATCAGCCCCAGCATTTT.

The chain is built from TRBV24-1 and TRBJ2-2, with no clear D. This CDR3 region has 15 residues. Looked up from germline, CDR1 is KGHDR and CDR2 is SFDVKD. The ends were cut back, 2 bases at V and 0 bases at J, with 6 bases in the middle. CDR3 loop: CATSDWRSNTGELFF. CDR3 sequence (DNA): TGTGCCACCAGTGATTGGCGATCGAACACCGGGGAGCTGTTTTTT.

This clonotype turned up a few times. The chain uses TRBV5-6 and TRBJ1-3; 7 bases line up with TRBD1. The CDR3 loop spans 15 amino acids. V was pared by 0 bases and J by 2 bases, with 2 bases of the junction left unmatched. Germline assignment: CDR1 SGHDT and CDR2 YYEEEE. In DNA form, the CDR3 reads TGTGCCAGCAGCTTGGAGGGGGCTCCTGGAAACACCATATATTTT. Protein sequence: CASSLEGAPGNTIYF.

In the case of this clonotype: At one end the junction does not follow the germline gene, possibly because of a read error. V gene TRBV10-1 combines with J gene TRBJ1-4; D uncertain. This CDR3 comprises 14 residues. The germline V gene encodes CDR1 WNHNN and CDR2 SYGVQD (reference sequence). DNA of the CDR3: TGCGCCAGCAGTGAGTCCAGGACTAATGAAAGACTGTTTTTT. Amino acids: CASSESRTNERLFF.

This clonotype was recorded many times. This chain links TRBV7-2 with TRBJ2-5; D not resolved. Trimming took 1 base from V and 1 from J, leaving 7 bases between them. The CDR3 loop spans 14 amino acids. Germline V lookup: CDR1 SGHTA, CDR2 FQGNSA. CDR3 protein: CASSLVQSQETQYF. The CDR3 nucleotides read TGTGCCAGCAGCTTAGTACAGAGCCAAGAGACCCAGTACTTC.

This clonotype was counted at least ten times. This chain links TRBV5-4 with TRBJ1-2; perhaps TRBD1 as D (5 bases). V was trimmed by 4 bases and J by 8 bases, leaving 15 bases between them. Germline lookup yields CDR1 SGHNT and CDR2 YYREEE (reference sequence). There are 13 residues in the CDR3. The CDR3 is CASSPGTAPGYTF. Written as DNA, the CDR3 is TGTGCCAGCAGCCCCGGGACGGCCCCGGGCTACACCTTC.

This sequence joins TRBV4-1 and TRBJ2-7; tentatively, D is TRBD1 (5 bases). Germline assignment: CDR1 MGHRA and CDR2 YSYEKL. Trimming took off 0 bases at V and 4 bases at J, with 10 bases between the two ends. The CDR3 totals 14 residues. The CDR3: CASSQDRVGYEQYF. DNA of the CDR3: TGCGCCAGCAGCCAAGACAGGGTAGGGTACGAGCAGTACTTC.

The chain is built from TRBV4-2 and TRBJ1-3; D call uncertain. V shed 4 bases and J shed 4 bases, with 11 bases lying between them. The CDR3 covers 14 residues. The V gene's germline CDR1 is LGHNA and CDR2 YNFKEQ. In nucleotides, the CDR3 is TGTGCCAGCAGCCCCCTCGAGGGAGGAAACACCATATATTTT. It yields the protein CASSPLEGGNTIYF.

This clonotype has more than one count but fewer than ten. V and J are TRBV2 and TRBJ1-1; D unclear. Between the trimmed V and J ends, which lost 10 bases and 5 bases, there was a span of 17 bases. Germline-derived CDR1 and CDR2 are SNHLY and FYNNEI. CDR3 length: 13 residues. The CDR3 loop reads CAILKPRRTEAFF. The CDR3 DNA reads as TGTGCCATACTCAAGCCACGGAGGACTGAAGCTTTCTTT.

The gene calls are TRBV6-1 and TRBJ2-7; tentatively, D is TRBD2 (6 bases). CDR3 size: 15 residues. The V and J ends lost 1 base and 2 bases respectively, with 12 bases between them. Germline V gene data show CDR1 as MNHNS and CDR2 as SASEGT. The CDR3 loop reads CASSEDPGDPYEQYF. As DNA, the CDR3 is TGTGCCAGCAGTGAAGACCCGGGGGACCCCTACGAGCAGTACTTC.